The 9 T cell receptor beta chains reported below all come from one sample, sequenced in a study of T cells after yellow fever vaccination. TCRdb passed the 5' RACE reads through MiXCR, listing each CDR3 protein once. The repertoire includes about 32,000 distinct CDR3 sequences, about 6.3% of them detected once, and 22% sits in the top ten. This sample comprised PBMCs, either bulk or a sorted T-cell subset (CD4+, CD8+, memory, or dextramer-sorted; not recorded which), obtained on the day of the first yellow fever vaccination. Receptors were obtained from a young man who received the YFV17D yellow fever vaccine.

This clonotype was observed a few times. The chain uses TRBV9 and TRBJ2-5; 8 bases agree with TRBD2. Looked up from germline, CDR1 is SGDLS and CDR2 is YYNGEE. The CDR3 runs 15 residues. After removal of 4 bases from V and 0 bases from J, the junction contained 5 bases not matched to a gene. The CDR3 coding sequence is TGTGCCAGCAGCCGCGGGGGGCTGTACCAAGAGACCCAGTACTTC. Translating it yields CASSRGGLYQETQYF.

The J gene is TRBJ2-7, the V gene TRBV5-4; 12 bases are shared with TRBD2. The V gene's germline CDR1 is SGHNT and CDR2 YYREEE (reference sequence). V shed 5 bases, J shed 0 bases, and the junction held 6 bases outside the gene matches. The CDR3 contains 16 residues. The CDR3 here is CASSLGGLAGSYEQYF. CDR3 bases: TGTGCCAGCAGTCTGGGGGGACTAGCGGGCTCCTACGAGCAGTACTTC.

This clonotype was picked up many times. J is TRBJ1-1 and V is TRBV20-1, with D maybe TRBD1 (6 bases). Germline CDR1 is DFQATT and CDR2 is SNEGSKA (reference sequence). The CDR3 loop spans 14 amino acids. Trimming left V 5 bases short and J 4 bases short, with 17 bases between. The CDR3 sequence is CSALVGGHGTEAFF. DNA of the CDR3: TGCAGTGCTCTAGTGGGGGGGCATGGCACTGAAGCTTTCTTT.

In this sample, this clonotype turned up a few times. This rearrangement joins TRBV4-1 to TRBJ1-1; perhaps TRBD1 as D (6 bases). Trimming took 0 bases from V and 4 from J, leaving 15 bases between them. The V gene's germline CDR1 is MGHRA and CDR2 YSYEKL. The CDR3 has 16 residues. The CDR3 here is CASSQDGTGASTEAFF. The CDR3 DNA follows: TGCGCCAGCAGCCAAGATGGTACGGGGGCGAGCACTGAAGCTTTCTTT.

This clonotype was detected many times. The chain joins TRBV6-5 to TRBJ1-2, with D unresolved. The CDR3 sequence is 16 residues long. Germline CDR1 reads MNHEY; CDR2 reads SVGAGI. V lost 2 bases and J lost 1, with 14 bases in between. The CDR3 loop reads CASSYGDGLVNYGYTF. CDR3 DNA sequence: TGTGCCAGCAGTTACGGCGACGGACTCGTTAACTATGGCTACACCTTC.

In its sample, this clonotype was seen many times. This chain uses TRBV28 with TRBJ2-5; 7 bases align to TRBD1. The CDR3 runs to 12 residues. The germline gives CDR1 MDHEN, CDR2 SYDVKM. The V gene end was trimmed by 5 bases and the J gene end by 7 bases; junction bases not matched to a gene: 4. The CDR3 DNA is TGTGCCAGCAGTACACAGGGGTGGACCCAGTACTTC. This encodes CASSTQGWTQYF.

This clonotype has ten or more counts. The V and J genes are TRBV7-2 and TRBJ2-1; the match to TRBD2 covers 8 bases. V gave up 2 bases and J gave up 3 bases; unmatched junction bases: 6. Per germline, CDR1 SGHTA and CDR2 FQGNSA. The CDR3 runs to 16 residues. The CDR3 loop is CASSLSGGNLYNEQFF. The DNA for the CDR3 is TGTGCCAGCAGCTTATCGGGGGGGAACCTCTACAATGAGCAGTTCTTC.

Only a few counts were recorded for this clonotype. V gene TRBV7-9 combines with J gene TRBJ2-2; a weak D match, TRBD1 (6 bases). CDR3 length equals 16 residues. Germline-derived CDR1 and CDR2 are SEHNR and FQNEAQ (reference sequence). V gave up 8 bases and J gave up 2 bases, with 18 bases separating them. The CDR3: CASVNSGTTNTGELFF. CDR3 in DNA: TGTGCCAGCGTCAACTCCGGGACAACCAACACCGGGGAGCTGTTTTTT.

The chain is built from TRBV20-1 and TRBJ1-3, with D possibly matching TRBD1 (5 bases). Trimming took 0 bases from V and 0 from J, leaving 12 bases between them. Looked up from germline, CDR1 is DFQATT and CDR2 is SNEGSKA (reference sequence). The CDR3 consists of 16 residues. CDR3 DNA sequence: TGCAGTGCTAGAGATCTCCGAGACAGCTCTGGAAACACCATATATTTT. Protein product: CSARDLRDSSGNTIYF.